This is a list of T cell receptor beta chains from one sample in a study of T cells in localized non-small cell lung cancer. Libraries were prepared by immunoSEQ multiplex PCR; TCRdb keeps only in-frame clonotypes and omits some of them. The table shows around 620 clones, with 26% occurring only once. Source: lung tumor tissue, taken before any cancer treatment. These receptors originate from a woman aged 35 to 70 with stage III lung adenocarcinoma. CDR3s include the opening cysteine and the closing phenylalanine or tryptophan. The D gene is left open where the match is weak.

>TRBJ1-2|TRBV25-1|TRBD1
TGTGCCAGCAGTGAATCAGGGGGTTTTAACTATGGCTACACCTTC
CASSESGGFNYGYTF
>TRBJ2-1|TRBV19|NA
TGTGCCAGTAGTATAGGGCTAACAGATCACTCCTACAATGAGCAGTTCTTC
CASSIGLTDHSYNEQFF
>TRBJ2-2|TRBV30|NA
TGTGCCTGGAAAATGCCAGGGGTCACCGGGGAGCTGTTTTTT
CAWKMPGVTGELFF